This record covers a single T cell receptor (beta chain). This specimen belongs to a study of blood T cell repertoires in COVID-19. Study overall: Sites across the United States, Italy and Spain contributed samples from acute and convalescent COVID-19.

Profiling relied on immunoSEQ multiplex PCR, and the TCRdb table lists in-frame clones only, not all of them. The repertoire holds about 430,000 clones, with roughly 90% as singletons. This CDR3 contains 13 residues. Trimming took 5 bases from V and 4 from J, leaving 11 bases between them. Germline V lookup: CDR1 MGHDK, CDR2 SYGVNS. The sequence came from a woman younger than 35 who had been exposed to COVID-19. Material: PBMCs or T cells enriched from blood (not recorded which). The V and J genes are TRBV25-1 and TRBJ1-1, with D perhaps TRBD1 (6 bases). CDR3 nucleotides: TGTGCCAGCAGTAACCAGGGGATCACTGAAGCTTTCTTT. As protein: CASSNQGITEAFF.